These 20 T cell receptor beta chains originate from one sample sequenced in a study of T cell clonality in common variable immunodeficiency (dated by TCRdb to about 2015). Library preparation employed the immunoSEQ multiplex PCR assay. The immuneACCESS repertoire file appears here via TCRdb, limited to in-frame rearrangements. These files lack a portion of the clones; in checked studies, under half of the deficit traces to unresolved V genes, and the cause of the others is not known. For this sample the table reports under 65,000 clones, with no clone seen just once. The ten biggest clones cover around 0.8% of the sample. Sequenced material: peripheral blood mononuclear cells. Receptor source: a person aged 18 to 70 in good health.

This clone was counted many times. The read comes to an end 3 residues before the CDR3 does, leaving the germline J gene to fill in the end. The rearrangement links TRBV19 to TRBJ1-5; 8 bases map to TRBD1. Germline V CDR1 and CDR2: LNHDA, SQIVND (reference sequence). The CDR3 is 13 amino acids. V dropped 7 bases and J dropped 7; count of bases not matched to a gene: 6. The DNA read from the CDR3 is TGTGCCAGTAACGCCGGGGACAGGCAGCCC. Encoded protein: CASNAGDRQP. From start to end, the CDR3 is CASNAGDRQPQHF.

This clone was counted only a few times. This sequence may be a read error, since a much larger clone differs from it by one base. The read halts 3 residues ahead of the CDR3 end, with the missing end drawn from the germline J gene. This specimen includes other DNA sequences encoding the same CDR3. The chain recombines TRBV19 with TRBJ1-1; 7 nucleotides line up with TRBD1. Germline loops: CDR1 LNHDA, CDR2 SQIVND (reference sequence). The CDR3 loop spans 14 amino acids. The CDR3 region is CASTPTDRDTEAFF. The CDR3 DNA, read in part, is TGTGCCAGTACCCCCACCGACAGGGACACCGAA.

This clone was counted at least ten times. The read stops 3 residues short of the end of the CDR3; the missing end is completed from the germline J gene. This rearrangement joins TRBV7-2 to TRBJ2-1; 7 positions match TRBD2. Germline V lookup: CDR1 SGHTA, CDR2 FQGNSA. The CDR3 spans 15 residues. J gave up 8 bases and V 5 bases, and 12 bases lay outside the gene matches. The sequenced CDR3 bases are TGTGCCAGCAGCCTAGTCGGGGGGTCCCAGGATGAG. This codes for CASSLVGGSQDE. The whole CDR3 protein is CASSLVGGSQDEQFF.

This clone has a count of ten or more. CDR3 residues: CASSFNTANYGYTF. The covered CDR3 bases are TGTGCCAGCAGCTTTAATACGGCTAACTATGGC. J is TRBJ1-2 and V is TRBV5-6; D ambiguous. The read gets to within 3 residues of the CDR3 end, and the germline J gene fills in the rest. Germline-derived CDR1 and CDR2 are SGHDT and YYEEEE. Trimming removed 2 bases from V and 0 bases from J, with 8 bases in between. This CDR3 has 14 amino acids.

This clone was recorded many times. The observed sequence ends 3 residues before the CDR3 terminus, with the missing tail filled in from the germline J gene. The rearrangement uses TRBV7-9 and TRBJ2-7; 8 nucleotides line up with TRBD1. With 5 bases clipped from V and 0 bases from J, the junction kept 3 bases outside the gene matches. In germline, CDR1 is SEHNR, CDR2 FQNEAQ (reference sequence). The CDR3 has 14 amino acids. CDR3 residues: CASSPDRVSYEQYF. Partial CDR3 DNA: TGTGCCAGCAGCCCGGACAGGGTCTCCTACGAG.

This clone has ten or more counts. The read ends 3 residues shy of where the CDR3 ends; the end is completed using the germline J gene. The V and J genes are TRBV20-1 and TRBJ1-1, with D possibly TRBD1 on 5 matching bases. The CDR3 has 13 residues. Per germline, CDR1 DFQATT and CDR2 SNEGSKA (reference sequence). V lost 5 bases and J lost 4, with 14 bases in between. The CDR3 DNA, read in part, is TGCAGTGCTTTTGTCCAGGGAAGCACTGAA. Its translation: CSAFVQGSTE. The full CDR3 protein reads CSAFVQGSTEAFF.

There are many counts of this clone. The CDR3 sequence: CASTDEGAPYSPLHF. Partial CDR3 DNA: TGTGCCAGCACAGATGAGGGGGCGCCTTATTCACCC. The chain combines TRBV2 with TRBJ1-6; 7 bases fit TRBD1. The CDR3 end lies 3 residues beyond the end of the read and is filled in from the germline J gene. The V and J ends lost 7 bases and 8 bases, in that order; junction bases with no gene match: 11. Germline lookup yields CDR1 SNHLY and CDR2 FYNNEI. The CDR3 consists of 15 residues. Together with reference TRBV2 and TRBJ1-6, the CDR3 gives the full variable domain: EPEVTQTPSHQVTQMGQEVILRCVPISNHLYFYWYRQILGQKVEFLVSFYNNEISEKSEIFDDQFSVERPDGSNFTLKIRSTKLEDSAMYFCASTDEGAPYSPLHFGNGTRLTVT.

This clone was picked up many times. The read falls 3 residues short of the CDR3 end, and the missing part is taken from the germline J gene. The chain joins TRBV19 to TRBJ1-2; TRBD1 matches at 7 bases. The CDR3 consists of 16 residues. Germline V gene lookup returns CDR1 LNHDA and CDR2 SQIVND (reference sequence). V lost 2 bases, J lost 4 bases, and 10 bases stayed unmatched. CDR3 loop: CASSIRRAGQIYGYTF. The part of the CDR3 DNA that was read is TGTGCCAGTAGTATAAGAAGAGCGGGACAGATCTATGGC.

This clone has ten or more counts. The DNA read from the CDR3 is TGCGCCAGCAGCCTCCGACTAGCGGGAGTCAATGAG. This sequence encodes CASSLRLAGVNE. The complete CDR3 sequence is CASSLRLAGVNEQFF. The chain uses TRBV5-1 and TRBJ2-1; TRBD2 aligns across 12 bases. Read data end 3 residues before the CDR3 end; the end is taken from the germline J gene. Trimming removed 4 bases from V and 6 bases from J; junction bases left unmatched: 5. Per germline, CDR1 SGHRS and CDR2 YFSETQ. The CDR3 consists of 15 residues.

This clone was picked up many times. This may be a read error, as it is one base from a much larger clone. The sequenced fragment ends 3 residues before the CDR3 boundary, so the rest is inferred from the germline J gene. The chain combines TRBV29-1 with TRBJ2-2, with 8 nucleotides matching TRBD2. This CDR3 region has 15 residues. Germline V gene data show CDR1 as SQVTM and CDR2 as ANQGSEA. The DNA read from the CDR3 is TGCAGCGCCGGGGGCGGCGGGGGGTATGGTGAAAAG. This sequence encodes CSAGGGGGYGEK. The entire CDR3 is CSAGGGGGYGEKLFF.

In this sample, this clone turned up many times. The CDR3 bases that were read are TGCGCCAGCAGCCCTACAGGGAACACTGAA. Translation gives CASSPTGNTE. The full CDR3 protein is CASSPTGNTEAFF. This rearrangement joins TRBV5-1 to TRBJ1-1, with a weak D call TRBD1 (5 bases). The read ends 3 residues before the CDR3 terminus; that terminus is restored from the germline J gene. This CDR3 is 13 amino acids long. CDR1 and CDR2 (germline): SGHRS, YFSETQ. Between the trimmed V and J ends, which lost 4 bases and 1 base, there was a span of 8 bases.

This clone has a count of ten or more. The read terminates 3 residues ahead of where the CDR3 ends, so the germline J gene completes it. The chain is built from TRBV9 and TRBJ2-3, with D unclear. This CDR3 comprises 13 residues. V gave up 4 bases and J gave up 2 bases, with 8 bases separating them. Germline-derived CDR1 and CDR2 are SGDLS and YYNGEE. The CDR3 loop is CASSPTNTDTQYF. CDR3 DNA, as far as it was read: TGTGCCAGCAGCCCCACAAACACAGATACG. Looking up the rest from reference TRBV9 and TRBJ2-3 gives the full variable domain: DSGVTQTPKHLITATGQRVTLRCSPRSGDLSVYWYQQSLDQGLQFLIQYYNGEERAKGNILERFSAQQFPDLHSELNLSSLELGDSALYFCASSPTNTDTQYFGPGTRLTVL.

This clone was counted at least ten times. CDR3 residues: CASSLPGTGLFYEQYF. The sequenced CDR3 bases are TGTGCCAGCAGCCTCCCCGGGACAGGGTTGTTCTACGAG. V and J are TRBV14 and TRBJ2-7, with 9 positions matching TRBD1. From the germline J gene comes the end of the CDR3, since the read stops 3 residues before it. After removal of 4 bases from V and 3 bases from J, the junction contained 10 bases not matched to a gene. CDR3 length: 16 residues. Germline CDR1 is SGHDN and CDR2 is FVKESK.

This clone was detected ten times or more. CDR3 loop: CSAFRGLDSPLHF. CDR3 DNA (partial): TGCAGTGCGTTCAGGGGGCTGGATTCACCC. The J gene is TRBJ1-6, the V gene TRBV20-1; TRBD1 agrees at 8 bases. The read falls 3 residues short of the CDR3 end, and the missing part is taken from the germline J gene. The CDR3 covers 13 residues. Germline V gives CDR1 DFQATT, CDR2 SNEGSKA (reference sequence). V lost 6 bases and J lost 8; bases outside the gene matches: 6.

This clone was seen repeatedly, ten times or more. The CDR3 goes on 3 residues after the read ends, and that part is filled in from the germline J gene. The chain joins TRBV4-2 to TRBJ1-5; D may be TRBD1 (6 bases). The V end was cut by 2 bases, the J end by 6 bases, with 17 bases between. The CDR3 runs to 16 residues. Looked up from germline, CDR1 is LGHNA and CDR2 is YNFKEQ. The CDR3 bases that were read are TGTGCCAGCAGCCAATGGCCCCAGGGGAAGAGTCAGCCC. This gives the protein CASSQWPQGKSQP. Given in full, the CDR3 is CASSQWPQGKSQPQHF.

Many counts were recorded for this clone. The sequenced fragment ends 3 residues before the CDR3 boundary, so the rest is inferred from the germline J gene. The V call is TRBV5-1, the J call TRBJ2-1, with 15 bases aligning to TRBD2. This CDR3 region has 20 residues. V lost 3 bases, J lost 0 bases, and 10 bases stayed unmatched. From germline, CDR1 is SGHRS and CDR2 YFSETQ. CDR3 sequence reads: CASSYLGTSGRTSSYNEQFF. The DNA read from the CDR3 is TGCGCCAGCAGCTACCTAGGGACTAGCGGGAGGACTAGCTCCTACAATGAG. The variable domain in full, completed from reference TRBV5-1 and TRBJ2-1, reads KAGVTQTPRYLIKTRGQQVTLSCSPISGHRSVSWYQQTPGQGLQFLFEYFSETQRNKGNFPGRFSGRQFSNSRSEMNVSTLELGDSALYLCASSYLGTSGRTSSYNEQFFGPGTRLTVL.

This clone was detected ten times or more. The read ends 3 residues early relative to the CDR3; the germline J gene fills the gap. V usage is TRBV20-1 and J usage is TRBJ1-5; tentatively, D is TRBD1 (5 bases). Germline CDR1 and CDR2: DFQATT and SNEGSKA (reference sequence). Trimming left V 1 base short and J 6 bases short, with 10 bases between. This CDR3 contains 13 residues. CDR3 residues: CSARARGSQPQHF. The sequenced CDR3 bases are TGCAGTGCTAGAGCTAGGGGTAGTCAGCCC.

This clone showed up just a few times. The read ends 3 residues before the CDR3 terminus; that terminus is restored from the germline J gene. This chain connects TRBV19 to TRBJ2-2; the D gene is possibly TRBD2 (7 bases). The CDR3 is 15 residues long. CDR1 is LNHDA and CDR2 is SQIVND in the germline V gene (reference sequence). CDR3 bases read: TGTGCCAGTCAGACAGGACTAGTTATCAATGAAAAG. This sequence encodes CASQTGLVINEK. The CDR3, in full, reads CASQTGLVINEKLFF.

Ten or more counts support this clone. The read ends 3 residues shy of where the CDR3 ends; the end is completed using the germline J gene. The chain carries TRBV7-9 and TRBJ2-5; tentatively, D is TRBD1 (6 bases). Germline-derived CDR1 and CDR2 are SEHNR and FQNEAQ (reference sequence). Trimming stripped 5 bases from V and 4 bases from J, with 11 bases between. The CDR3 is 13 residues long. The covered CDR3 bases are TGTGCCAGCAGCCCCAGGGGTGGAGAGACC. This encodes CASSPRGGET. The full CDR3 protein reads CASSPRGGETQYF.

The sample holds many counts of this clone. Sequencing ends 3 residues short of the CDR3 end; the germline J gene provides the rest. The chain is built from TRBV20-1 and TRBJ2-1, with 8 positions matching TRBD2. This CDR3 comprises 13 residues. Germline V gene sequence: CDR1 DFQATT, CDR2 SNEGSKA (reference sequence). With 7 bases clipped from V and 6 bases from J, the junction kept 8 bases outside the gene matches. CDR3 region: CSGQPGGRNEQFF. Incomplete CDR3 DNA: TGCAGTGGTCAACCGGGGGGGCGCAATGAG.